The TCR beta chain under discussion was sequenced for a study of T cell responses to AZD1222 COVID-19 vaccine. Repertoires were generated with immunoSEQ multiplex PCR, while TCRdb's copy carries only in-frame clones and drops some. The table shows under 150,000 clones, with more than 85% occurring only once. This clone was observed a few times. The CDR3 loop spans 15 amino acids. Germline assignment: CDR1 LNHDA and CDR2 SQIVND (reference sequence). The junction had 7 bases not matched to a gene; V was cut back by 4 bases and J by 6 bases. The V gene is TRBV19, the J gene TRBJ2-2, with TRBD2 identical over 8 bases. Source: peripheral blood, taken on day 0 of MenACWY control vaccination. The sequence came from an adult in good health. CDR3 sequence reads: CASSTDLGGAGELFF. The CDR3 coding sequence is TGTGCCAGTAGTACCGACCTCGGGGGGGCCGGGGAGCTGTTTTTT. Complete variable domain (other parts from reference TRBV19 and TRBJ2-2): DGGITQSPKYLFRKEGQNVTLSCEQNLNHDAMYWYRQDPGQGLRLIYYSQIVNDFQKGDIAEGYSVSREKKESFPLTVTSAQKNPTAFYLCASSTDLGGAGELFFGEGSRLTVL.